The 7 T cell receptor beta chains reported below all come from one sample, sequenced in a study of T cell responses to AZD1222 COVID-19 vaccine. Produced via immunoSEQ multiplex PCR; TCRdb's table is partial and in-frame only. The sample shows around 88,000 clones, roughly 90% of them seen only once. The material was peripheral blood, obtained on day 0 of MenACWY control vaccination. These receptors all come from an adult in good health.

This chain joins TRBV9 and TRBJ2-2; D call uncertain. This CDR3 comprises 15 residues. V lost 0 bases and J lost 5, with 11 bases in between. In germline, CDR1 is SGDLS, CDR2 YYNGEE. CDR3 residues: CASSVGAQGTGELFF. The CDR3 DNA reads as TGTGCCAGCAGCGTAGGGGCACAAGGGACCGGGGAGCTGTTTTTT. The complete variable domain, with remaining parts taken from reference TRBV9 and TRBJ2-2, reads DSGVTQTPKHLITATGQRVTLRCSPRSGDLSVYWYQQSLDQGLQFLIQYYNGEERAKGNILERFSAQQFPDLHSELNLSSLELGDSALYFCASSVGAQGTGELFFGEGSRLTVL.

The V gene is TRBV5-1, the J gene TRBJ1-4; 11 bases map to TRBD1. CDR3 size: 15 residues. J lost 5 bases, V lost 4 bases, and 4 bases had no gene match. Germline V lookup: CDR1 SGHRS, CDR2 YFSETQ. The CDR3 loop reads CASSLWTGGNEKLFF. In DNA form, the CDR3 reads TGCGCCAGCAGCCTCTGGACAGGGGGCAATGAAAAACTGTTTTTT.

The gene calls are TRBV2 and TRBJ1-6; D gene ambiguous. With 7 bases removed from V and 6 bases from J, the gap between germline ends came to 13 bases. The CDR3 sequence is 14 residues long. Per germline, CDR1 SNHLY and CDR2 FYNNEI. The CDR3 bases are TGTGCCAGCACCCTTCGTGGAATTAATTCACCCCTCCACTTT. Translating it yields CASTLRGINSPLHF.

The CDR3 here is CASTPGVSGARDEQYF. CDR3 in DNA: TGTGCCAGCACCCCGGGGGTCAGCGGAGCTAGAGACGAGCAGTACTTC. The gene calls are TRBV27 and TRBJ2-7; tentative D call: TRBD2 (6 bases). V was pared by 7 bases and J by 5 bases, with 24 bases between. This CDR3 spans 16 amino acids. The V gene's germline CDR1 is MNHEY and CDR2 SMNVEV (reference sequence).

This clone was detected only once. The chain recombines TRBV7-9 with TRBJ1-5; no clear D. This CDR3 has 17 residues. V dropped 1 base and J dropped 2 bases, with 15 bases sitting between them. Looked up from germline, CDR1 is SEHNR and CDR2 is FQNEAQ (reference sequence). CDR3 nucleotide sequence: TGTGCCAGCAGCTTAGATTTAGGCTCAGGCGGCAATCAGCCCCAGCATTTT. Protein sequence: CASSLDLGSGGNQPQHF.

CDR3 DNA: TGTGCCAGCACCAACAACGGAGACACCATATATTTT. Translation: CASTNNGDTIYF. This chain joins TRBV6-5 and TRBJ1-3; D unclear. Between the trimmed V and J ends, which lost 7 bases and 8 bases, there was a span of 12 bases. Germline V CDR1 and CDR2: MNHEY, SVGAGI. The CDR3 has 12 amino acids.

The V gene is TRBV7-6, the J gene TRBJ2-1; 7 nucleotides agree with TRBD1. Germline V gives CDR1 SGHVS, CDR2 FNYEAQ. This CDR3 is 14 amino acids long. V was pared by 5 bases and J by 8 bases, with 9 bases of the junction left unmatched. The CDR3 DNA sequence: TGTGCCAGCAGCGCAACCGGAAGGGGGCATGAGCAGTTCTTC. It yields the protein CASSATGRGHEQFF.